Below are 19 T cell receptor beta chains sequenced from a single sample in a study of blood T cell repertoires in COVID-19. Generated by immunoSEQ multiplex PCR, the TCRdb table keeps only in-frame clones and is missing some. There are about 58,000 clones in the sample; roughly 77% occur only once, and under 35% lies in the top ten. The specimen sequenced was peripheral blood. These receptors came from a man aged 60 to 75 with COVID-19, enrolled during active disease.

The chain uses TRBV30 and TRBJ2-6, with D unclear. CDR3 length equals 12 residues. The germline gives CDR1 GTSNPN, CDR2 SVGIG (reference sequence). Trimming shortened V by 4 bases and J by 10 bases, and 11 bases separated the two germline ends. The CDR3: CAWMPQENVLTF. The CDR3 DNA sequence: TGTGCCTGGATGCCCCAAGAGAACGTCCTGACTTTC.

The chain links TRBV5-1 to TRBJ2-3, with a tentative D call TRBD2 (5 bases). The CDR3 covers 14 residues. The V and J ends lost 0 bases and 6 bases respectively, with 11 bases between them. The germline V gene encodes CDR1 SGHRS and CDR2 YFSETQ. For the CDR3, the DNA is TGCGCCAGCAGCTTGGAGTTAGGCGGGGATACGCAGTATTTT. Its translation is CASSLELGGDTQYF.

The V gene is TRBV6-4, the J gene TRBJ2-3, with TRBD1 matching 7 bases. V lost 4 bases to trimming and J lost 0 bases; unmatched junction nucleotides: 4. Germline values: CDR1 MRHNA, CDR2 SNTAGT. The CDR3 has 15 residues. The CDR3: CASSVGQASTDTQYF. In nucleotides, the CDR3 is TGTGCCAGCAGTGTCGGACAGGCTAGCACAGATACGCAGTATTTT.

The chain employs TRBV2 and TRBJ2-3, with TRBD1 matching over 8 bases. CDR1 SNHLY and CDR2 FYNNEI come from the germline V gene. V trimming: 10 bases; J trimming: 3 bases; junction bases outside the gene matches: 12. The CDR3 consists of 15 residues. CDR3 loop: CATDNQGAGTDTQYF. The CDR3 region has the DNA TGTGCCACCGACAATCAGGGGGCTGGTACAGATACGCAGTATTTT. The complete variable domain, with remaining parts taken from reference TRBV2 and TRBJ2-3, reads EPEVTQTPSHQVTQMGQEVILRCVPISNHLYFYWYRQILGQKVEFLVSFYNNEISEKSEIFDDQFSVERPDGSNFTLKIRSTKLEDSAMYFCATDNQGAGTDTQYFGPGTRLTVL.

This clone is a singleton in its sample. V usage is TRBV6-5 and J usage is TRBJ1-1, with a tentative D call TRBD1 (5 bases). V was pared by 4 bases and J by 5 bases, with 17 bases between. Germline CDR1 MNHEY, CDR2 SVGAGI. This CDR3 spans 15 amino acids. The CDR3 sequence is CASSSALGPGTEAFF. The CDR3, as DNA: TGTGCCAGCAGTTCTGCGTTGGGGCCCGGGACTGAAGCTTTCTTT.

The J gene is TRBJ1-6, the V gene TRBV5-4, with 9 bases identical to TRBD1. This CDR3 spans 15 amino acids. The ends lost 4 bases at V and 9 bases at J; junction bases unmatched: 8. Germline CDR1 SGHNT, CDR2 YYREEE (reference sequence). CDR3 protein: CASSGGQGGSSPLHF. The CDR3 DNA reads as TGTGCCAGCAGCGGGGGACAGGGAGGATCTTCACCCCTCCACTTT. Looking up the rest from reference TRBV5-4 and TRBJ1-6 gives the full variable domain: ETGVTQSPTHLIKTRGQQVTLRCSSQSGHNTVSWYQQALGQGPQFIFQYYREEENGRGNFPPRFSGLQFPNYSSELNVNALELDDSALYLCASSGGQGGSSPLHFGNGTRLTVT.

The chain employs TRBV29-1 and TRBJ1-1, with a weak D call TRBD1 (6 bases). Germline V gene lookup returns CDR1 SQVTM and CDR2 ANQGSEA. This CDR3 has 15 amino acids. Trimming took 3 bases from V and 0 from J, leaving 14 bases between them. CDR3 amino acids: CSVELWAGVNTEAFF. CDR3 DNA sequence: TGCAGCGTTGAGTTATGGGCAGGGGTGAACACTGAAGCTTTCTTT.

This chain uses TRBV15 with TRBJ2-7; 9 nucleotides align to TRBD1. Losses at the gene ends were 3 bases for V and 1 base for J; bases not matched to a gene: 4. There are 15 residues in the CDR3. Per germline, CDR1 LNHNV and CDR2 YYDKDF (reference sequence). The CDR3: CATSSPGQGSYEQYF. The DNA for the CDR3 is TGTGCCACCAGCAGTCCGGGACAGGGTTCCTACGAGCAGTACTTC.

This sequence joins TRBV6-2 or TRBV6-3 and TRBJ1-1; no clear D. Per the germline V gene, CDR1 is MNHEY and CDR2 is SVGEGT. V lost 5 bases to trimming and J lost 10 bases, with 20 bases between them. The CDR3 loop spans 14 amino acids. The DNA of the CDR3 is TGTGCCAGCAGTCCCCGGGAGCCTCGGTTTGGAGCTTTCTTT. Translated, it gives CASSPREPRFGAFF.

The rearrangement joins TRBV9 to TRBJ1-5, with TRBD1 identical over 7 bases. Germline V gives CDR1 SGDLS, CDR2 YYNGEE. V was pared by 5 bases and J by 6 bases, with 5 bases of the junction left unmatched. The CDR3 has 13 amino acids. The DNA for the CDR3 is TGTGCCAGCAGTGAAGGGGGCTTTCAGCCCCAGCATTTT. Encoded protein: CASSEGGFQPQHF.

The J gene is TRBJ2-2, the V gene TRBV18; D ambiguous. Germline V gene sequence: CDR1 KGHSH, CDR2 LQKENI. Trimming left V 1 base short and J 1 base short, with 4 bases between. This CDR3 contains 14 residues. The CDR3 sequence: CASSPLRNTGELFF. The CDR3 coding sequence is TGTGCCAGCTCACCACTCAGGAACACCGGGGAGCTGTTTTTT. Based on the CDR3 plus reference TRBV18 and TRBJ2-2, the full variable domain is NAGVMQNPRHLVRRRGQEARLRCSPMKGHSHVYWYRQLPEEGLKFMVYLQKENIIDESGMPKERFSAEFPKEGPSILRIQQVVRGDSAAYFCASSPLRNTGELFFGEGSRLTVL.

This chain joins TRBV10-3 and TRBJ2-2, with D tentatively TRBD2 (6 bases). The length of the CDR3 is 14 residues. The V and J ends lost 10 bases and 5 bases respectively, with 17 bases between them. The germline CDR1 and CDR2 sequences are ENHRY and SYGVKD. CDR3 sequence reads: CATRVGGGTGELFF. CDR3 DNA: TGTGCCACCCGGGTCGGGGGAGGTACCGGGGAGCTGTTTTTT.

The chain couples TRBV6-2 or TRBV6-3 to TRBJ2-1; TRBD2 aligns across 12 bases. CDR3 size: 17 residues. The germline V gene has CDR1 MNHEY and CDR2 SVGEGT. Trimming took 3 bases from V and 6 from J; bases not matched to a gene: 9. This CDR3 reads CASSYEVLAGGGNEQFF. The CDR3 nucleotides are TGTGCCAGCAGTTATGAGGTACTAGCGGGAGGCGGCAATGAGCAGTTCTTC.

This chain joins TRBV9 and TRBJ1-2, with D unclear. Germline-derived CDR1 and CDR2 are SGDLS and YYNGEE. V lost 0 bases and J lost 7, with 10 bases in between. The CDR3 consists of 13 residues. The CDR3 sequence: CASSVGSLGGYTF. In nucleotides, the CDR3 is TGTGCCAGCAGCGTAGGGAGTCTGGGTGGCTACACCTTC. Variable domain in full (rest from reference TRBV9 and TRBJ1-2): DSGVTQTPKHLITATGQRVTLRCSPRSGDLSVYWYQQSLDQGLQFLIQYYNGEERAKGNILERFSAQQFPDLHSELNLSSLELGDSALYFCASSVGSLGGYTFGSGTRLTVV.

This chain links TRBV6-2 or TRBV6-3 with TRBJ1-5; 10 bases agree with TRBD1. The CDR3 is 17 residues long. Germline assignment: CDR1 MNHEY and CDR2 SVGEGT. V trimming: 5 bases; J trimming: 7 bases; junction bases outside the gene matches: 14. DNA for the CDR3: TGTGCCAGCAGTCACCCGGGACAGGGGACCCAATGGCAGCCCCAGCATTTT. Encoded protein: CASSHPGQGTQWQPQHF.

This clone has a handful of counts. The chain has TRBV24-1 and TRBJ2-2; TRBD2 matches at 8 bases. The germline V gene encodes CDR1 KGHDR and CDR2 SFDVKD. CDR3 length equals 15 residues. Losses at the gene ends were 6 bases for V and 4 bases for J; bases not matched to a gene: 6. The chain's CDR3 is CATSPSGGGTGELFF. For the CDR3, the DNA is TGTGCCACCAGTCCCAGCGGGGGAGGCACCGGGGAGCTGTTTTTT.

CDR3 DNA: TGTGCCAGCGGTACAGGGGGTCCGATTAACTATGGCTACACCTTC. This encodes CASGTGGPINYGYTF. The V and J genes are TRBV6-5 and TRBJ1-2, with 8 bases that match TRBD1. J lost 1 base, V lost 8 bases, and 9 bases had no gene match. There are 15 residues in the CDR3. The germline V gene encodes CDR1 MNHEY and CDR2 SVGAGI.

The CDR3: CAISREGREYGYTF. The CDR3 DNA is TGTGCCATCAGCCGGGAGGGGAGGGAATATGGCTACACCTTC. V and J are TRBV10-3 and TRBJ1-2; D is perhaps TRBD1 (5 bases). CDR3 size: 14 residues. CDR1 is ENHRY and CDR2 is SYGVKD in the germline V gene. V dropped 6 bases and J dropped 5 bases, with 16 bases sitting between them.

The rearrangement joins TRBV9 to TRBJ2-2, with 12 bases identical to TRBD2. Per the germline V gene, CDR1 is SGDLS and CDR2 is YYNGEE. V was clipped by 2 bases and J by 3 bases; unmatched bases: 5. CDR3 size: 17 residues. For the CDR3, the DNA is TGTGCCAGCAGCGTTCCTAGCGGGAGGGCCGACACCGGGGAGCTGTTTTTT. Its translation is CASSVPSGRADTGELFF.